This is a list of T cell receptor beta chains from one sample in a study of T cell responses to AZD1222 COVID-19 vaccine. Libraries were prepared by immunoSEQ multiplex PCR; TCRdb keeps only in-frame clonotypes and omits some of them. Of over 100,000 clones in the sample, about 85% were seen once. The source was peripheral blood, collected on day 0 of AZD1222 vaccination. These receptors were taken from an adult in good health. The CDR3 runs from the conserved cysteine through the conserved F or W. The order of the fields is D gene, J gene, clone size, V gene, CDR3 protein, CDR3 DNA. The D gene is left open where the match is weak. Not all rows give a size; the values are once, few, many and, for expanded clones, a class.

D: .; J: TRBJ2-5; size: .; V: TRBV24-1; CDR3: CATSDPRGGETQYF; DNA: TGTGCCACCAGTGACCCCCGGGGAGGAGAGACCCAGTACTTC
D: .; J: TRBJ1-1; size: .; V: TRBV19; CDR3: CASSGGRSVTEAFF; DNA: TGTGCCAGTAGTGGCGGTCGGTCGGTCACTGAAGCTTTCTTT
D: .; J: TRBJ2-5; size: .; V: TRBV9; CDR3: CASSSLTSLPETQYF; DNA: TGTGCCAGCAGCTCTCTGACTAGTCTCCCAGAGACCCAGTACTTC
D: .; J: TRBJ1-2; size: .; V: TRBV5-4; CDR3: CASSLTGYGYTF; DNA: TGTGCCAGCAGCTTGACGGGGTATGGCTACACCTTC
D: .; J: TRBJ1-1; size: .; V: TRBV5-1; CDR3: CASSLGVTNTEAFF; DNA: TGCGCCAGCAGCTTAGGGGTTACGAACACTGAAGCTTTCTTT
D: TRBD1; J: TRBJ1-2; size: .; V: TRBV5-1; CDR3: CASSPSWDRGYGYTF; DNA: TGCGCCAGCAGCCCGAGTTGGGACAGGGGCTATGGCTACACCTTC
D: TRBD1; J: TRBJ2-5; size: .; V: TRBV27; CDR3: CASSRSGTGLETQYF; DNA: TGTGCCAGCTCTAGGTCGGGGACAGGGCTAGAGACCCAGTACTTC
D: .; J: TRBJ2-3; size: .; V: TRBV5-1; CDR3: CASSLPLGTDTQYF; DNA: TGCGCCAGCAGCTTGCCTCTCGGGACAGATACGCAGTATTTT
D: .; J: TRBJ2-3; size: .; V: TRBV5-8; CDR3: CASSSGRGTTGRDTQYF; DNA: TGTGCCAGCAGCTCCGGTAGGGGCACCACGGGTCGGGATACGCAGTATTTT
D: .; J: TRBJ1-1; size: few; V: TRBV28; CDR3: CASSLWRNTEAFF; DNA: TGTGCCAGCAGTTTATGGAGGAACACTGAAGCTTTCTTT
D: .; J: TRBJ1-2; size: .; V: TRBV18; CDR3: CASSQNRGRGVGYTF; DNA: TGTGCCAGCTCACAAAATCGGGGCAGGGGAGTTGGCTACACCTTC
D: .; J: TRBJ2-2; size: .; V: TRBV4-1; CDR3: CASSQEDLLGTGTGGTGELFF; DNA: TGCGCCAGCAGCCAAGAAGACTTATTGGGAACAGGGACGGGAGGCACCGGGGAGCTGTTTTTT
D: TRBD1; J: TRBJ1-2; size: once; V: TRBV5-1; CDR3: CASSRNRGAYGYTF; DNA: TGCGCCAGCAGCAGAAACAGGGGCGCCTATGGCTACACCTTC
D: TRBD2; J: TRBJ2-1; size: .; V: TRBV5-6; CDR3: CASSSWGAGGDNEQFF; DNA: TGTGCCAGCAGCTCATGGGGGGCGGGAGGAGACAATGAGCAGTTCTTC
D: .; J: TRBJ2-3; size: .; V: TRBV5-4; CDR3: CASRQGRSTDTQYF; DNA: TGTGCCAGCAGACAGGGTCGGAGCACAGATACGCAGTATTTT
D: .; J: TRBJ1-1; size: .; V: TRBV21-1; CDR3: CASSKARTGRAFF; DNA: TGTGCCAGCAGCAAAGCCAGGACAGGGCGAGCTTTCTTT
D: .; J: TRBJ1-1; size: .; V: TRBV2; CDR3: CASGETVLEAFF; DNA: TGTGCCAGCGGAGAGACAGTTCTTGAAGCTTTCTTT
D: TRBD1; J: TRBJ1-2; size: .; V: TRBV3-1/TRBV3-2; CDR3: CASSQSGTGDVDGYTF; DNA: TGTGCCAGCAGCCAGTCCGGGACAGGGGACGTGGATGGCTACACCTTC
D: TRBD1; J: TRBJ1-6; size: few; V: TRBV7-2; CDR3: CASSSRDRGSPLHF; DNA: TGTGCCAGCAGCTCCCGGGACAGGGGTTCACCCCTCCACTTT
D: .; J: TRBJ2-2; size: few; V: TRBV5-1; CDR3: CASSTSALNTGELFF; DNA: TGCGCCAGCTCTACTAGTGCATTGAACACCGGGGAGCTGTTTTTT
D: TRBD2; J: TRBJ2-5; size: .; V: TRBV13; CDR3: CASSLRLGGYQETQYF; DNA: TGTGCCAGCAGCCTACGACTGGGGGGGTACCAAGAGACCCAGTACTTC
D: TRBD1; J: TRBJ2-7; size: .; V: TRBV5-1; CDR3: CASSFGTGGDEQYF; DNA: TGCGCCAGCAGCTTCGGGACAGGGGGCGACGAGCAGTACTTC
D: .; J: TRBJ2-7; size: once; V: TRBV4-2; CDR3: CASSPSPKGEGLYEQYF; DNA: TGTGCCAGCAGCCCTTCCCCGAAGGGGGAGGGCCTTTACGAGCAGTACTTC
D: .; J: TRBJ2-5; size: .; V: TRBV11-2; CDR3: CASSLDKRGTQYF; DNA: TGTGCCAGCAGCTTAGATAAAAGAGGGACCCAGTACTTC